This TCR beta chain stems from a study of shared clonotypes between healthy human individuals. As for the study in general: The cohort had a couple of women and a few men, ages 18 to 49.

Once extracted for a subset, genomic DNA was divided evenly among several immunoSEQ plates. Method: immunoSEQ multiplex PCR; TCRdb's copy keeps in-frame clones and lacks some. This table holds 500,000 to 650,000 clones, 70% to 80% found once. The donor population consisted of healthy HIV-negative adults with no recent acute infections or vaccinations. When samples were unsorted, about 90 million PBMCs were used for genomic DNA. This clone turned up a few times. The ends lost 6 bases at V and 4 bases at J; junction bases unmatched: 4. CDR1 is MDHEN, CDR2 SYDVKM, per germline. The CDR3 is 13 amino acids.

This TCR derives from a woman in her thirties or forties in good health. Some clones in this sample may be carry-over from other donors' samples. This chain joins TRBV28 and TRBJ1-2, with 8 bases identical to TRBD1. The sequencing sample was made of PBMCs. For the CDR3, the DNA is TGTGCCAGCAGAGAGACAGGGGCCTATGGCTACACCTTC. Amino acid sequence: CASRETGAYGYTF.